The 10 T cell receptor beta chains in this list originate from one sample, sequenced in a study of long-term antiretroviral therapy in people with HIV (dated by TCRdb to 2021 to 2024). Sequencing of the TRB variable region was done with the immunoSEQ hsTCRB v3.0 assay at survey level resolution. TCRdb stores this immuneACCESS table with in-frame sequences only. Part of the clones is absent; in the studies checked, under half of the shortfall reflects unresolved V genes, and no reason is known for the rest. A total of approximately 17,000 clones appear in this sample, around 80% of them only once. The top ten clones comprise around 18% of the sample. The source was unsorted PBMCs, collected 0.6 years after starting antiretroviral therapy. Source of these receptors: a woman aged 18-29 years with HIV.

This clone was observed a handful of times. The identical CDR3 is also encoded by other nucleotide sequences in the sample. This CDR3 is CASSLQGYSNQPQHF. The DNA for the CDR3 is TGTGCCAGCAGCCTACAGGGGTATAGCAATCAGCCCCAGCATTTT. The chain recombines TRBV5-8 with TRBJ1-5, with 7 bases aligning to TRBD1. The germline gives CDR1 SGHTS, CDR2 YDEGEE. The CDR3 covers 15 residues. The ends lost 4 bases at V and 0 bases at J; junction bases unmatched: 4.

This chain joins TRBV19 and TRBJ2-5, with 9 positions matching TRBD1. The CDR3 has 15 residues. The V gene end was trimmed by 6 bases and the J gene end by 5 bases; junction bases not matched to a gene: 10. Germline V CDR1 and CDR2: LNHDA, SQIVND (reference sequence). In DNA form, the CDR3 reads TGTGCCAGTAGGAGAGAACAGGGGGCGCTGGAGACCCAGTACTTC. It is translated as CASRREQGALETQYF.

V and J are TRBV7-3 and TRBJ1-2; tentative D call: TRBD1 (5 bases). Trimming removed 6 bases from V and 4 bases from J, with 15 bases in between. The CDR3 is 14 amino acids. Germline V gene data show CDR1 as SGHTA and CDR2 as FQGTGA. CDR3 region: CASSYDSSGYGYTF. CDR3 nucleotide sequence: TGTGCCAGCAGTTACGACAGCTCAGGCTATGGCTACACCTTC. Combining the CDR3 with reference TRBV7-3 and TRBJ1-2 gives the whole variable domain GAGVSQTPSNKVTEKGKYVELRCDPISGHTALYWYRQSLGQGPEFLIYFQGTGAADDSGLPNDRFFAVRPEGSVSTLKIQRTERGDSAVYLCASSYDSSGYGYTFGSGTRLTVV.

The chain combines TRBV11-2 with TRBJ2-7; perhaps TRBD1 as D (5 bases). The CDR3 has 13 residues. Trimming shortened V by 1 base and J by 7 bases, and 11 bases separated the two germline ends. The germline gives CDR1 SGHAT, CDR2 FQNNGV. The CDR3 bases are TGTGCCAGCAGCTTAGTTGCAGGGCAGGAGCAGTACTTC. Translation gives CASSLVAGQEQYF.

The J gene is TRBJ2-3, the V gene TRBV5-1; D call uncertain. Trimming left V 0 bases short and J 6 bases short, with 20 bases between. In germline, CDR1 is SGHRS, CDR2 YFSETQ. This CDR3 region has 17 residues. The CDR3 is CASSLVANLIGADTQYF. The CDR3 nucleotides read TGCGCCAGCAGCTTGGTCGCTAATCTAATAGGCGCGGATACGCAGTATTTT.

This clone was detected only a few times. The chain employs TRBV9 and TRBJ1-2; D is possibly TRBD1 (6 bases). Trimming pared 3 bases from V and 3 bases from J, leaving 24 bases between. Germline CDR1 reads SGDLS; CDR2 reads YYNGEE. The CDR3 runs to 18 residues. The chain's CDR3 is CASSADANTGPTYYGYTF. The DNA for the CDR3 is TGTGCCAGCAGCGCCGATGCGAATACAGGGCCTACCTACTATGGCTACACCTTC.

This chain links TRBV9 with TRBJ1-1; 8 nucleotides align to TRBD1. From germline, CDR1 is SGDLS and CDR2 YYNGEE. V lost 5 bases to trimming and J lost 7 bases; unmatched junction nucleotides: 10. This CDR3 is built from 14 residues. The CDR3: CASRQGQGAGEAFF. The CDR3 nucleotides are TGTGCCAGCAGGCAGGGGCAGGGGGCTGGTGAAGCTTTCTTT.

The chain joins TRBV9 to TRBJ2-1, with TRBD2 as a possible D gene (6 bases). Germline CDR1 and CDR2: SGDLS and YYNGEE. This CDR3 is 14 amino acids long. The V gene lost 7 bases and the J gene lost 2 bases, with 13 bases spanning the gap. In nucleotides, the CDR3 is TGTGCCAGCGGGACTGGAGGGACCTACAATGAGCAGTTCTTC. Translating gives CASGTGGTYNEQFF.

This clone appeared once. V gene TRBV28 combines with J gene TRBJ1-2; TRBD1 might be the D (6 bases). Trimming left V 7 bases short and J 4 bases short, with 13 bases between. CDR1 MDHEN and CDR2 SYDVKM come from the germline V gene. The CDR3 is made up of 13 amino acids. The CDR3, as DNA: TGTGCCAGCACTGGGGGCTACGGCTATGGCTACACCTTC. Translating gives CASTGGYGYGYTF.

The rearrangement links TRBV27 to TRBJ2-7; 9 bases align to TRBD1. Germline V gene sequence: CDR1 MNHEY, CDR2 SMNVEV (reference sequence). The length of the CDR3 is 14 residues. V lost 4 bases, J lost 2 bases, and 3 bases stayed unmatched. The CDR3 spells CASSSRTGAYEQYF. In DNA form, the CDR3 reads TGTGCCAGCAGTTCGAGGACAGGGGCCTACGAGCAGTACTTC.